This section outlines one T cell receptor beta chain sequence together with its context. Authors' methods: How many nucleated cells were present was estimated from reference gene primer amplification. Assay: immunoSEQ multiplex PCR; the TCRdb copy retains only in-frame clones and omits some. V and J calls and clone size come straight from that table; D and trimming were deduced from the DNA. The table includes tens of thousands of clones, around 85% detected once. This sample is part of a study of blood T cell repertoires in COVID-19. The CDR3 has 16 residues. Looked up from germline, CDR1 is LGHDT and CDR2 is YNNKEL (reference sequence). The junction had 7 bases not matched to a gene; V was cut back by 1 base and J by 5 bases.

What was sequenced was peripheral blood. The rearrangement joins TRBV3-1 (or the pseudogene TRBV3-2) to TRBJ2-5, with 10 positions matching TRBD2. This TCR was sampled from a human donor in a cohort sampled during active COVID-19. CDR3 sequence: CASSQGQRGGWETQYF. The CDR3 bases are TGTGCCAGCAGCCAAGGACAGCGGGGGGGCTGGGAGACCCAGTACTTC.